The next 20 T cell receptor beta chains were all read from a single sample in a study of T cell repertoires in cytomegalovirus infection (dated by TCRdb to the late 2010s). For sequencing, an Illumina HiSeq 1500 was employed. TCRdb applied fastp at Q25 and MiXCR to the public reads, then kept only in-frame beta chains. One record per CDR3 amino acid sequence lists the most common genes and DNA. Here the sample has approximately 500,000 distinct CDR3 sequences; approximately 15% occur a single time. The ten largest clones add up to more than 20% of the sample. Sequenced: CD8+ T cells from PBMCs. The receptors come from a human donor in good health (CMV status not recorded). Some clones in this sample may be carry-over from other donors' samples.

This clonotype has at least ten counts. The chain combines TRBV7-8 with TRBJ1-2, with D perhaps matching TRBD1 (5 bases). The CDR3 extends over 15 amino acids. Germline-derived CDR1 and CDR2 are SGHVS and FQNEAQ. Deletions cut 5 bases from V and 4 bases from J, with 17 bases between. DNA for the CDR3: TGTGCCAGCAGCCTAAGACCCGGGACGCGCTATGGCTACACCTTC. Its protein product is CASSLRPGTRYGYTF.

The chain joins TRBV6-6 to TRBJ1-5; D not certain. The CDR3 loop spans 12 amino acids. Trimming pared 0 bases from V and 10 bases from J, leaving 7 bases between. Germline V gene lookup returns CDR1 MNHNY and CDR2 SVGAGI (reference sequence). In DNA, the CDR3 is TGTGCCAGCAGTTACTCGAAGCGCCCCCAGCATTTT. It yields the protein CASSYSKRPQHF.

This clonotype was detected only a few times. The rearrangement uses TRBV20-1 and TRBJ2-1; 11 nucleotides match TRBD2. The germline V gene has CDR1 DFQATT and CDR2 SNEGSKA (reference sequence). The CDR3 is 16 residues long. Trimming removed 3 bases from V and 7 bases from J; junction bases left unmatched: 11. Here the CDR3 DNA reads TGCAGTGCTAGTTTGCTGTCTAGCGGGAGGTCGAATGAGCAGTTCTTC. This codes for CSASLLSSGRSNEQFF.

This clonotype was counted only a few times. A read error may be the cause here, since a much bigger clone is one base away. The chain has TRBV7-9 and TRBJ1-2, with D unresolved. The CDR3 runs 17 residues. Germline loops: CDR1 SEHNR, CDR2 FQNEAQ (reference sequence). With 5 bases removed from V and 2 bases from J, the gap between germline ends came to 21 bases. The CDR3 DNA reads as TGTGCCAGCAGCGTGTCTCTTGCAGGAGTGGGGAACTATGGCTACACCTTC. Amino acids: CASSVSLAGVGNYGYTF. Looking up the rest from reference TRBV7-9 and TRBJ1-2 gives the full variable domain: DTGVSQNPRHKITKRGQNVTFRCDPISEHNRLYWYRQTLGQGPEFLTYFQNEAQLEKSRLLSDRFSAERPKGSFSTLEIQRTEQGDSAMYLCASSVSLAGVGNYGYTFGSGTRLTVV.

The sample holds many counts of this clonotype. This chain connects TRBV24-1 to TRBJ1-2, with 7 bases that match TRBD1. Germline V CDR1 and CDR2: KGHDR, SFDVKD. Losses at the gene ends were 9 bases for V and 6 bases for J; bases not matched to a gene: 6. This CDR3 contains 12 residues. The CDR3 region has the DNA TGTGCCACCCGGCTCCAGGGGGATGGCTACACCTTC. Amino acids: CATRLQGDGYTF.

This clonotype was counted ten times or more. V is TRBV27 and J is TRBJ1-6; D remains unclear. The length of the CDR3 is 15 residues. Germline assignment: CDR1 MNHEY and CDR2 SMNVEV (reference sequence). The ends were cut back, 3 bases at V and 0 bases at J, with 6 bases in the middle. This CDR3 reads CASSLGSSYNSPLHF. Written as DNA, the CDR3 is TGTGCCAGCAGTTTGGGGAGCTCCTATAATTCACCCCTCCACTTT.

This clonotype was detected only a few times. The rearrangement joins TRBV28 to TRBJ1-5; D call uncertain. The CDR3 runs 14 residues. Trimming shortened V by 7 bases and J by 6 bases, and 16 bases separated the two germline ends. Germline CDR1 is MDHEN and CDR2 is SYDVKM. CDR3 DNA sequence: TGTGCCAGCACCGAACCAATGGGCAGTCAGCCCCAGCATTTT. As protein: CASTEPMGSQPQHF. Full variable domain (missing parts from reference TRBV28 and TRBJ1-5): DVKVTQSSRYLVKRTGEKVFLECVQDMDHENMFWYRQDPGLGLRLIYFSYDVKMKEKGDIPEGYSVSREKKERFSLILESASTNQTSMYLCASTEPMGSQPQHFGDGTRLSIL.

This rearrangement joins TRBV7-6 to TRBJ2-1, with 7 bases identical to TRBD2. Germline CDR1 SGHVS, CDR2 FNYEAQ. The length of the CDR3 is 17 residues. The trim removed 5 bases at V and 8 bases at J, leaving 18 bases unmatched. As DNA, the CDR3 is TGTGCCAGCAGCAAATGGGGGAGGGCGGTTTTATACGATGAGCAGTTCTTC. Amino acids: CASSKWGRAVLYDEQFF.

The chain links TRBV24-1 to TRBJ2-2; tentatively, D is TRBD1 (6 bases). CDR1 is KGHDR and CDR2 is SFDVKD in the germline V gene. Trimming removed 1 base from V and 4 bases from J, with 12 bases in between. The CDR3 is 16 residues long. DNA of the CDR3: TGTGCCACCAGTGATTTCGGGCAGGGGTTCACCGGGGAGCTGTTTTTT. Its translation is CATSDFGQGFTGELFF.

This clonotype was detected only a few times. The chain couples TRBV12-3 or TRBV12-4 to TRBJ2-2; D uncertain. This CDR3 region has 16 residues. Trimming stripped 5 bases from V and 4 bases from J, with 17 bases between. Here the CDR3 DNA reads TGTGCCAGCAGTCAGACCTCGTCATTAATCACCGGGGAGCTGTTTTTT. As protein: CASSQTSSLITGELFF.

The CDR3, as DNA: TGTGCCAGTACCAGCTGGGGGGAGCAGCAGAATGGCCGGGGCTACACCTTC. It specifies CASTSWGEQQNGRGYTF. The genes are TRBV19 and TRBJ1-2, with D perhaps matching TRBD1 (5 bases). This CDR3 has 17 residues. The germline V and J ends were trimmed by 7 bases and 8 bases, with 29 bases remaining between them. CDR1 is LNHDA and CDR2 is SQIVND in the germline V gene (reference sequence).

In this sample, this clonotype turned up a few times. The genes are TRBV5-4 and TRBJ2-7; 12 positions agree with TRBD2. CDR1 and CDR2 (germline): SGHNT, YYREEE (reference sequence). With V trimmed by 5 bases and J by 4 bases, 10 bases remained unmatched. The CDR3 runs to 16 residues. As DNA, the CDR3 is TGTGCCAGCAGTCTTAGACTAGCGGGAGACCATTACGAGCAGTACTTC. Encoded protein: CASSLRLAGDHYEQYF.

This clonotype was counted many times. The DNA of the CDR3 is TGTGCCAGCAGCTCCCGGGGTAGAGGCACTGAAGCTTTCTTT. Translated: CASSSRGRGTEAFF. The rearrangement links TRBV28 to TRBJ1-1; D is ambiguous. The germline gives CDR1 MDHEN, CDR2 SYDVKM. V was pared by 6 bases and J by 4 bases, with 15 bases between. CDR3 length equals 14 residues.

This clonotype was counted once. A clone one base away is much larger, so this may be a read error. V gene TRBV19 combines with J gene TRBJ1-1, with no clear D. V was trimmed by 5 bases and J by 4 bases, leaving 11 bases between them. Per the germline V gene, CDR1 is LNHDA and CDR2 is SQIVND (reference sequence). The CDR3 contains 13 residues. CDR3 sequence (DNA): TGTGCCAGTAGTGCCCAGGTGGGCACTGAAGCTTTCTTT. Encoded protein: CASSAQVGTEAFF.

This clonotype has only a few counts. CDR3 loop: CASRQTGRGNTEAFF. Here the CDR3 DNA reads TGCGCCAGCAGACAGACAGGGCGAGGGAACACTGAAGCTTTCTTT. The chain joins TRBV5-1 to TRBJ1-1, with TRBD1 matching 7 bases. V dropped 5 bases and J dropped 1; count of bases not matched to a gene: 8. The CDR3 consists of 15 residues. CDR1 and CDR2 from the germline V gene are SGHRS and YFSETQ.

This clonotype was counted between two and nine times. The CDR3 nucleotides read TGCAGCGGCCGACAGAAAAGGGATGAGCAGTTCTTC. Protein: CSGRQKRDEQFF. V usage is TRBV29-1 and J usage is TRBJ2-1; tentative D call: TRBD1 (5 bases). Between the trimmed V and J ends, which lost 7 bases and 8 bases, there was a span of 15 bases. The germline V gene encodes CDR1 SQVTM and CDR2 ANQGSEA. CDR3 length equals 12 residues.

This clonotype was recorded many times. The gene calls are TRBV3-1 and TRBJ2-1; TRBD2 matches 10 bases. V was clipped by 6 bases and J by 2 bases; unmatched bases: 4. CDR3 size: 15 residues. Germline V gene sequence: CDR1 LGHDT, CDR2 YNNKEL (reference sequence). CDR3 bases: TGTGCCAGCAGTCCTAGCGGGGGTCCCTACAATGAGCAGTTCTTC. Protein product: CASSPSGGPYNEQFF.

At least ten counts were recorded for this clonotype. This chain joins TRBV7-9 and TRBJ2-5, with TRBD1 identical over 12 bases. The CDR3 sequence is 16 residues long. Germline CDR1 and CDR2: SEHNR and FQNEAQ (reference sequence). V dropped 4 bases and J dropped 4; count of bases not matched to a gene: 7. Here the CDR3 DNA reads TGTGCCAGCAGCTCCCGGGACAGGGGGCTTCTAGAGACCCAGTACTTC. This translates into CASSSRDRGLLETQYF.

Ten or more counts support this clonotype. The chain uses TRBV30 and TRBJ1-1, with a tentative D call TRBD1 (6 bases). CDR3 size: 14 residues. With 4 bases removed from V and 0 bases from J, the gap between germline ends came to 12 bases. Germline CDR1 is GTSNPN and CDR2 is SVGIG (reference sequence). In DNA, the CDR3 is TGTGCCTGGACGTGGACAGCTATGAACACTGAAGCTTTCTTT. Translated: CAWTWTAMNTEAFF.

The rearrangement joins TRBV20-1 to TRBJ2-6; no clear D gene. The germline gives CDR1 DFQATT, CDR2 SNEGSKA (reference sequence). The CDR3 sequence is 16 residues long. V dropped 4 bases and J dropped 0 bases, with 13 bases sitting between them. CDR3 loop: CSAKVRARSGANVLTF. CDR3 DNA: TGCAGTGCTAAAGTCCGGGCCCGCTCTGGGGCCAACGTCCTGACTTTC.